The 7 T cell receptor beta chains listed next were all sequenced from one sample in a study of blood T cells in healthy people across ages. It was with a sample-barcoded 5' primer and a J-beta primer mix that a second PCR of roughly 6 to 12 cycles was run. Using its own MiXCR run on the 5' RACE reads, TCRdb lists one record per CDR3 protein. The data show more than 1,400,000 distinct CDR3 sequences, roughly 45% seen once. The source material was blood. The source of these receptors is a woman in her late teens or twenties in good health.

V and J are TRBV7-2 and TRBJ2-2; D possibly corresponds to TRBD1 (6 bases). There are 18 residues in the CDR3. Trimming left V 9 bases short and J 1 base short, with 24 bases between. CDR1 is SGHTA and CDR2 is FQGNSA in the germline V gene. For the CDR3, the DNA is TGTGCCAGAAGCACCGGGACACGACGATGGGGGAACACCGGGGAGCTGTTTTTT. Protein product: CARSTGTRRWGNTGELFF.

This clonotype appeared a few times. This chain uses TRBV27 with TRBJ2-1, with 14 nucleotides matching TRBD2. The CDR3 spans 16 residues. Trimming took 5 bases from V and 7 from J; bases not matched to a gene: 7. Germline values: CDR1 MNHEY, CDR2 SMNVEV (reference sequence). CDR3 DNA sequence: TGTGCCAGCAGTATACGACTAGCGGGGGGGGTTAATGAGCAGTTCTTC. This codes for CASSIRLAGGVNEQFF.

This clonotype is a singleton in its sample. The chain links TRBV7-2 to TRBJ2-7, with D possibly TRBD2 on 6 matching bases. The V end was cut by 5 bases, the J end by 4 bases, with 15 bases between. This CDR3 spans 14 amino acids. Germline V gene sequence: CDR1 SGHTA, CDR2 FQGNSA. The CDR3 loop is CASSPTLRGYEQYF. CDR3 coding DNA: TGTGCCAGCAGCCCCACCCTACGGGGGTACGAGCAGTACTTC.

This clonotype was picked up many times. CDR3 nucleotides: TGTGCCATCAGTGAGCGGGAAGAGACCCAGTACTTC. It is translated as CAISEREETQYF. V usage is TRBV10-3 and J usage is TRBJ2-5; no clear D gene. The CDR3 covers 12 residues. Between the trimmed V and J ends, which lost 2 bases and 3 bases, there was a span of 4 bases. Germline V gene data show CDR1 as ENHRY and CDR2 as SYGVKD.

As DNA, the CDR3 is TGCAGCGTTAGACCCGTTGGGGCCAACGTCCTGACTTTC. It is translated as CSVRPVGANVLTF. The chain combines TRBV29-1 with TRBJ2-6; D uncertain. The germline gives CDR1 SQVTM, CDR2 ANQGSEA. This CDR3 has 13 residues. Deletions cut 5 bases from V and 3 bases from J, with 8 bases between.

This clonotype came up a few times. This chain links TRBV29-1 with TRBJ2-2, with D hard to call. Per germline, CDR1 SQVTM and CDR2 ANQGSEA. The CDR3 has 13 amino acids. The chain's CDR3 is CAWWHSNTGELFF. In DNA, the CDR3 is TGCGCCTGGTGGCATTCGAACACCGGGGAGCTGTTTTTT.

DNA of the CDR3: TGTGCCAGCAGCTTAGCAGGACAGGGGGCTGGAAACACCATATATTTT. Translating it yields CASSLAGQGAGNTIYF. This sequence joins TRBV7-2 and TRBJ1-3, with TRBD1 matching 10 bases. CDR1 SGHTA and CDR2 FQGNSA come from the germline V gene. Trimming took 0 bases from V and 2 from J; bases not matched to a gene: 1. CDR3 length: 16 residues.